This TCR beta chain was sequenced during a study of T cell responses to AZD1222 COVID-19 vaccine. Overall study findings and caveats: Donors were largely white British and mainly female; clonal diversity was possibly underestimated.

On this clone itself: Its antigen is unidentified.

Only in-frame clones appear in the TCRdb table, and some are missing; sequencing was by immunoSEQ multiplex PCR. This sample carries 150,000 to 200,000 clones, roughly 93% of them seen once, and the ten largest clones take 3.5% to 5%. The sequencing used peripheral blood, collected on day 0 of AZD1222 vaccination. This clonotype was obtained from an adult in good health.

CDR3: CASSTESYEQYF. CDR3 in DNA: TGTGCCAGCAGTACGGAGAGCTACGAGCAGTACTTC. The chain carries TRBV12-3 or TRBV12-4 and TRBJ2-7; D unclear. The CDR3 is made up of 12 amino acids. V dropped 5 bases and J dropped 3 bases, with 8 bases sitting between them.